The clone carrying this TCR beta chain has more than one count but fewer than ten. This specimen belongs to a study of control samples from healthy donors and cancer patients. Trimming pared 5 bases from V and 7 bases from J, leaving 8 bases between. Germline V gene lookup returns CDR1 MNHEY and CDR2 SVGAGI. The CDR3 covers 12 residues. Generated by immunoSEQ multiplex PCR, the TCRdb table keeps only in-frame clones and is missing some. Seen here are about 150,000 clones, about 91% observed once, and the top ten hold approximately 2%. The genes are TRBV6-5 and TRBJ2-2, with D possibly matching TRBD1 (6 bases). The clonotype was recovered from a woman in her forties in good health. The source material was blood. The chain's CDR3 is CASSQDSGELFF. The CDR3 DNA reads as TGTGCCAGCAGTCAGGACAGCGGGGAGCTGTTTTTT.